This T cell receptor beta chain comes out of a study of cytomegalovirus exposure and HLA in healthy donors. About the study: Roughly 92 million unique TCRs, all from HLA-typed donors, were included in an early release of the data.

This clone was detected once. Antigen specificity is unknown. The PCR made use of 60 Vbeta and 13 Jbeta primers. Repertoires were generated with immunoSEQ multiplex PCR, while TCRdb's copy carries only in-frame clones and drops some. The sample consists of about 200,000 clones, around 86% of them appearing once. The CDR3 contains 13 residues. V lost 3 bases to trimming and J lost 1 base, with 7 bases between them. CDR1 and CDR2 from the germline V gene are SGHTS and YDEGEE. Study findings and constraints: Sequencing likely caused a cluster of highly shared sequence variants. The authors enumerated over 150 TCR beta chains as linked to cytomegalovirus. As a later analysis showed, several of the most significant clusters appeared to be linked to common viral pathogens.

The source of this sequence is a woman aged 40 to 50 in good health and CMV-seronegative. The chain carries TRBV5-8 and TRBJ1-1; D is undetermined. Sample: PBMCs. CDR3 sequence: CASSSGSNTEAFF. As DNA, the CDR3 is TGTGCCAGCAGCTCGGGTTCGAACACTGAAGCTTTCTTT.